A selection of T cell receptor beta chains follows, all from one sample in a study of cytomegalovirus exposure and HLA in healthy donors. The table came from immunoSEQ multiplex PCR; TCRdb's copy has only in-frame clones and leaves some out. The sample contains under 200,000 clones, approximately 70% of which appear only once. Sequenced sample: PBMCs. The receptors were gathered from a woman aged 40 to 49 in good health and CMV-seropositive. Both conserved end residues are part of each CDR3.

TRBV19	CASSMGYRGITDTQYF
TRBV27	CASSLSVRMNTEAFF
TRBV7-9	CASSTQGVAYEQYF
TRBV14	CASSGLGQGYGYTF
TRBV5-6	CASRAAGGEKLFF
TRBV2	CASSVNRANGPQHF
TRBV6-5	CASRGRTGSNYGYTF
TRBV15	CATSRVEKLFF
TRBV11-2	CASSSGQAREAFF
TRBV7-9	CASSLDLAEGFDEQFF
TRBV6-1	CASSRGASGYTF